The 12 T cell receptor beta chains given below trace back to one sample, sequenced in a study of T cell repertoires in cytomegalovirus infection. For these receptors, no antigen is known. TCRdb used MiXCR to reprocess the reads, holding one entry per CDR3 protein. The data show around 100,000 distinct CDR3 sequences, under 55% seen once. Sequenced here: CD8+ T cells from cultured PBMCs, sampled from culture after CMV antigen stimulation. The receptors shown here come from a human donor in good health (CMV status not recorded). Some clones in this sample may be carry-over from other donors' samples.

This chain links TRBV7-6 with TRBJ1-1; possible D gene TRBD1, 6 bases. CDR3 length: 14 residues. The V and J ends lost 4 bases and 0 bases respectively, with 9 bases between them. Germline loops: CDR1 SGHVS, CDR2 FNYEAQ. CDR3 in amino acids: CASSWTDMNTEAFF. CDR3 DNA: TGTGCCAGCAGCTGGACAGACATGAACACTGAAGCTTTCTTT. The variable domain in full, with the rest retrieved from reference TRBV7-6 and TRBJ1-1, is GAGVSQSPRYKVTKRGQDVALRCDPISGHVSLYWYRQALGQGPEFLTYFNYEAQQDKSGLPNDRFSAERPEGSISTLTIQRTEQRDSAMYRCASSWTDMNTEAFFGQGTRLTVV.

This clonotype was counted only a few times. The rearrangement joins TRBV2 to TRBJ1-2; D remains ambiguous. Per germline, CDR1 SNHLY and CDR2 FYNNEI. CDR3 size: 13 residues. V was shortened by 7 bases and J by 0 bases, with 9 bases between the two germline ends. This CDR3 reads CASTDRTNYGYTF. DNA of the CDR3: TGTGCCAGCACCGACCGAACTAACTATGGCTACACCTTC.

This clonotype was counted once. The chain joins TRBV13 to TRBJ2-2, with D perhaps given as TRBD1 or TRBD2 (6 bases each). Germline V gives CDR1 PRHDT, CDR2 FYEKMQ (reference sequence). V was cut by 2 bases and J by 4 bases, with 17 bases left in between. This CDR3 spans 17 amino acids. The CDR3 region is CASSLKPGEASTGELFF. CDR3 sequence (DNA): TGTGCCAGCAGCTTAAAGCCAGGGGAGGCTAGCACCGGGGAGCTGTTTTTT.

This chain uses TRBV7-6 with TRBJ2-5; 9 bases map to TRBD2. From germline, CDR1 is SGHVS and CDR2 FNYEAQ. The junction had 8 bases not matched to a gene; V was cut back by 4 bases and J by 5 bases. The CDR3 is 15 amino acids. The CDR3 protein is CASSSLAGSGETQYF. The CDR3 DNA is TGTGCCAGCAGCTCACTAGCGGGCTCCGGGGAGACCCAGTACTTC. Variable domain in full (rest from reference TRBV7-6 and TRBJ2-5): GAGVSQSPRYKVTKRGQDVALRCDPISGHVSLYWYRQALGQGPEFLTYFNYEAQQDKSGLPNDRFSAERPEGSISTLTIQRTEQRDSAMYRCASSSLAGSGETQYFGPGTRLLVL.

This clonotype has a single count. DNA for the CDR3: TGTGCCAGCAGCCTTAGAATCGACAGCCCAGCTAATGAAAAACTGTTTTTT. Translation gives CASSLRIDSPANEKLFF. The V call is TRBV6-5, the J call TRBJ1-4, with D tentatively TRBD1 (5 bases). Germline V lookup: CDR1 MNHEY, CDR2 SVGAGI. The CDR3 loop spans 17 amino acids. Trimming shortened V by 6 bases and J by 3 bases, and 20 bases separated the two germline ends.

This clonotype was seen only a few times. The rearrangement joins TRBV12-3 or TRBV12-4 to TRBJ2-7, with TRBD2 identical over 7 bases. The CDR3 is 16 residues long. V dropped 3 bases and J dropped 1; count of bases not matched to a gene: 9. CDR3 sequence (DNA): TGTGCCAGCAGTTTTTCCCTCGGGGAGGGTTCCTACGAGCAGTACTTC. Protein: CASSFSLGEGSYEQYF.

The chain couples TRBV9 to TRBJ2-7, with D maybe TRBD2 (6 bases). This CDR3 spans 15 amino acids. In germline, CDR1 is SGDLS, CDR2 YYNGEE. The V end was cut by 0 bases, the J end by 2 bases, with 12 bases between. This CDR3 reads CASSVEGLPPYEQYF. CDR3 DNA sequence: TGTGCCAGCAGCGTAGAAGGACTACCTCCCTACGAGCAGTACTTC.

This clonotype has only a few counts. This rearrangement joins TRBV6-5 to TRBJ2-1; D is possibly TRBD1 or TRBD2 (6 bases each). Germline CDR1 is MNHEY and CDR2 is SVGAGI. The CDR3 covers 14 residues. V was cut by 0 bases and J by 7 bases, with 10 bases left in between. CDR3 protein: CASSYSSGANEQFF. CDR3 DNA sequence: TGTGCCAGCAGTTACTCATCGGGGGCAAATGAGCAGTTCTTC.

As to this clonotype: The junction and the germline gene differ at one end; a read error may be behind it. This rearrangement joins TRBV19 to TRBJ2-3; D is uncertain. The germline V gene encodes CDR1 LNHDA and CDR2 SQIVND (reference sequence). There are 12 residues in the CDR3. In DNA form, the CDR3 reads TGTGCCAGTAGGATAGGTATGGATACGCAGTATTTT. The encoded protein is CASRIGMDTQYF.

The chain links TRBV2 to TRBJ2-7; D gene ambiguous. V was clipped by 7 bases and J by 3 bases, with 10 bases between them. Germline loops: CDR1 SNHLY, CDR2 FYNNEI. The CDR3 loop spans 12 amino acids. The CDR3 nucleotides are TGTGCCAGCATGTCGTCCTTCTACGAGCAGTACTTC. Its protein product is CASMSSFYEQYF.

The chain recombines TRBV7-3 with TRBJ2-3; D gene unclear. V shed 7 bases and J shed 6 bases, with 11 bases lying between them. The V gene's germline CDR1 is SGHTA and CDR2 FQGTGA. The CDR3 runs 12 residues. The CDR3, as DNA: TGTGCCAGCACGCCCAACTTGGATACGCAGTATTTT. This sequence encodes CASTPNLDTQYF.

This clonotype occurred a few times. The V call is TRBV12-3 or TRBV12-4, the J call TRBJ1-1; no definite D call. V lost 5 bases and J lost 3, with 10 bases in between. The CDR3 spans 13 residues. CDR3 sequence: CASSLQAHTEAFF. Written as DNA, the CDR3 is TGTGCCAGCAGTCTCCAGGCTCACACTGAAGCTTTCTTT.